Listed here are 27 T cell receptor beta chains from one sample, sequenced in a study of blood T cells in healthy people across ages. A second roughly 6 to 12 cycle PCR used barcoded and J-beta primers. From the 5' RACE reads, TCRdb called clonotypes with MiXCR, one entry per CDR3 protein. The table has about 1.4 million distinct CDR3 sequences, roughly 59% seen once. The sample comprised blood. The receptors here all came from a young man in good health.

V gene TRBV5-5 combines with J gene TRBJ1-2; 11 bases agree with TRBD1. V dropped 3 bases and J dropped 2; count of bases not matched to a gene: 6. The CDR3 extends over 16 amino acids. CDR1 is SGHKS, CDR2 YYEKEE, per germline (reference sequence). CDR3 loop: CASSSGTGGINYGYTF. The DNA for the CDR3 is TGTGCCAGCAGCTCAGGGACAGGGGGGATCAACTATGGCTACACCTTC.

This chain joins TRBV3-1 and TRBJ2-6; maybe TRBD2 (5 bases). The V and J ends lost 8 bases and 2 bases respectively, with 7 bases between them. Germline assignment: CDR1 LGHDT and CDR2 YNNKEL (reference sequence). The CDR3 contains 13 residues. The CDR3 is CASREPGANVLTF. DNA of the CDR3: TGTGCCAGCCGGGAACCTGGGGCCAACGTCCTGACTTTC. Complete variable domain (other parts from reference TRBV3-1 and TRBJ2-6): DTAVSQTPKYLVTQMGNDKSIKCEQNLGHDTMYWYKQDSKKFLKIMFSYNNKELIINETVPNRFSPKSPDKAHLNLHINSLELGDSAVYFCASREPGANVLTFGAGSRLTVL.

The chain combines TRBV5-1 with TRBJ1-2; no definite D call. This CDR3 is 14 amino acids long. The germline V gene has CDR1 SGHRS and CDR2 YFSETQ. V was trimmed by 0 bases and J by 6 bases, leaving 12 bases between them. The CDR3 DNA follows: TGCGCCAGCAGCTTGGCATCGAGGGAGGATGGCTACACCTTC. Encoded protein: CASSLASREDGYTF.

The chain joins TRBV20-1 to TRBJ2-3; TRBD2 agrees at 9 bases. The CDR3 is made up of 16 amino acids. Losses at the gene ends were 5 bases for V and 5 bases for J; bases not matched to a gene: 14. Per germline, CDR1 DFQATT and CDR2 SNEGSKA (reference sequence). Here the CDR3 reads CSARASGMPAQDTQYF. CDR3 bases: TGCAGTGCTCGAGCTAGCGGGATGCCCGCACAAGATACGCAGTATTTT.

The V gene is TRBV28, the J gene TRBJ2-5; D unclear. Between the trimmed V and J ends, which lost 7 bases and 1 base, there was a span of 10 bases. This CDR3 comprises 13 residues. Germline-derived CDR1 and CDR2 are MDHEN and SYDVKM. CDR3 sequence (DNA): TGTGCCAGCATAGCCCGGGTCCAAGAGACCCAGTACTTC. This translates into CASIARVQETQYF.

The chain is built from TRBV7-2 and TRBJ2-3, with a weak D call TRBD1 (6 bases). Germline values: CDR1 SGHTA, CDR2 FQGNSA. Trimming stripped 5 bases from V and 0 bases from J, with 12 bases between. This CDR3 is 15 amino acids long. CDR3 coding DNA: TGTGCCAGCAGCCCCACAGGGCTAAGCACAGATACGCAGTATTTT. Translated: CASSPTGLSTDTQYF.

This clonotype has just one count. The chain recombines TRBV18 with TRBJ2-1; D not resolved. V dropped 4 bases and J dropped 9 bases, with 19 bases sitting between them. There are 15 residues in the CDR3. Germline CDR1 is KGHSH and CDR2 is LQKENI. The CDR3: CASSRSAGPGGEQFF. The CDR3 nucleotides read TGTGCCAGCTCACGGTCAGCCGGGCCGGGTGGTGAGCAGTTCTTC. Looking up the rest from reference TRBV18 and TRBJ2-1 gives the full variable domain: NAGVMQNPRHLVRRRGQEARLRCSPMKGHSHVYWYRQLPEEGLKFMVYLQKENIIDESGMPKERFSAEFPKEGPSILRIQQVVRGDSAAYFCASSRSAGPGGEQFFGPGTRLTVL.

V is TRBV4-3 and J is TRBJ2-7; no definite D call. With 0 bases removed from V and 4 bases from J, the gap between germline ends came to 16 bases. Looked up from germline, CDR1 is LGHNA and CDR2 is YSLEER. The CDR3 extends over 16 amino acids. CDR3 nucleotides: TGCGCCAGCAGCCAAGATACAGCTCTGTTGGGTTACGAGCAGTACTTC. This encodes CASSQDTALLGYEQYF.

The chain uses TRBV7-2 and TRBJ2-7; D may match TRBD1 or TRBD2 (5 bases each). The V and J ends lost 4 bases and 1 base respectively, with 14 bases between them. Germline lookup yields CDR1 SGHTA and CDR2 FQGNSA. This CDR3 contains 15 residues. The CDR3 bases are TGTGCCAGCAGCTCTCACGGGGCGCGGTCCTACGAGCAGTACTTC. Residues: CASSSHGARSYEQYF.

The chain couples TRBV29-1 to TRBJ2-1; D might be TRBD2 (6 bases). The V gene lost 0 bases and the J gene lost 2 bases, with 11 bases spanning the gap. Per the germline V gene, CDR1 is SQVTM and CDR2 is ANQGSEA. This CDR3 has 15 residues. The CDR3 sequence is CSVEDLQRAYNEQFF. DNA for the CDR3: TGCAGCGTTGAAGATCTCCAGCGGGCCTACAATGAGCAGTTCTTC.

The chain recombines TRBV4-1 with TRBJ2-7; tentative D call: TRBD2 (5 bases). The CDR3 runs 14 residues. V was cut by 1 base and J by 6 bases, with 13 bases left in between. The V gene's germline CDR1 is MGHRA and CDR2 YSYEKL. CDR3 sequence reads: CASSQAGRGFEQYF. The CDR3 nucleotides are TGCGCCAGCAGCCAAGCCGGACGGGGATTCGAGCAGTACTTC.

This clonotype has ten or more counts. The CDR3 nucleotides are TGCAGCGTCGCTAGAAGCTCCAATGAAAAACTGTTTTTT. The encoded protein is CSVARSSNEKLFF. J is TRBJ1-4 and V is TRBV29-1; no firm D call. V was cut by 6 bases and J by 5 bases, with 13 bases left in between. The CDR3 consists of 13 residues. The germline V gene encodes CDR1 SQVTM and CDR2 ANQGSEA. The variable domain in full, with the rest retrieved from reference TRBV29-1 and TRBJ1-4, is SAVISQKPSRDICQRGTSLTIQCQVDSQVTMMFWYRQQPGQSLTLIATANQGSEATYESGFVIDKFPISRPNLTFSTLTVSNMSPEDSSIYLCSVARSSNEKLFFGSGTQLSVL.

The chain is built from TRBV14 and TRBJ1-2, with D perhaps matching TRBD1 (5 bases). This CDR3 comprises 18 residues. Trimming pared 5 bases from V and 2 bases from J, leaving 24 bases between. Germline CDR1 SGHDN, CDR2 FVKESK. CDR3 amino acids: CASSRTFGGAGPNYGYTF. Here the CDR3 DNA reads TGTGCCAGCAGCAGAACCTTCGGTGGGGCAGGACCGAACTATGGCTACACCTTC.

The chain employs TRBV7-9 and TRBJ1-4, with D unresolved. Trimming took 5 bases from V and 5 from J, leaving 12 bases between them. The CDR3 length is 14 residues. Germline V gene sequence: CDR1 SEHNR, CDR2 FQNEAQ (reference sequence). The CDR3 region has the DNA TGTGCCAGCAGCAGCCGCAGGAGGAATGAAAAACTGTTTTTT. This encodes CASSSRRRNEKLFF.

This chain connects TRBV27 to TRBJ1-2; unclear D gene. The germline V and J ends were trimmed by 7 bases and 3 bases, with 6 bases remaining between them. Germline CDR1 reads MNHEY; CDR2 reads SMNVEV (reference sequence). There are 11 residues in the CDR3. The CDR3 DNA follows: TGTGCCAGCATTCAGCACTATGGCTACACCTTC. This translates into CASIQHYGYTF.

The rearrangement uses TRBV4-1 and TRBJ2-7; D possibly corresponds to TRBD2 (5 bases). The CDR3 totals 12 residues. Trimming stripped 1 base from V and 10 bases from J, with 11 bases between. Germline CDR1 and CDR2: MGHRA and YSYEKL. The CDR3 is CASSQAGGSQYF. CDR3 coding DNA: TGCGCCAGCAGCCAAGCTGGCGGGTCCCAGTACTTC.

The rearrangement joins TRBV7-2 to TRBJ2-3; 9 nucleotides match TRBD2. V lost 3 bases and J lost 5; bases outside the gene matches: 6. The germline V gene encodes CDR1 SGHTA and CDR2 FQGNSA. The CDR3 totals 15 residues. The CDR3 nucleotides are TGTGCCAGCAGCTTGGGGACTAGCCGTTTAGATACGCAGTATTTT. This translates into CASSLGTSRLDTQYF.

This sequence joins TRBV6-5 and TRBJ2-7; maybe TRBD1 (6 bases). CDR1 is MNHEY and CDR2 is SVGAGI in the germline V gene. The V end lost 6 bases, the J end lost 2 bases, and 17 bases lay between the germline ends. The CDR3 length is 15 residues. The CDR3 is CASRDPTGITYEQYF. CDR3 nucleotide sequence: TGTGCCAGCAGGGACCCCACAGGGATCACCTACGAGCAGTACTTC.

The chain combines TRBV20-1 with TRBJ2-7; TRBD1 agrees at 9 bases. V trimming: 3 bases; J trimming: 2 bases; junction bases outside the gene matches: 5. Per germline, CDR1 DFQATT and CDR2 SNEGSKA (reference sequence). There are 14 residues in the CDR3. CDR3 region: CSARSRTGAYEQYF. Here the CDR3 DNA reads TGCAGTGCTAGGTCGCGGACAGGGGCCTACGAGCAGTACTTC.

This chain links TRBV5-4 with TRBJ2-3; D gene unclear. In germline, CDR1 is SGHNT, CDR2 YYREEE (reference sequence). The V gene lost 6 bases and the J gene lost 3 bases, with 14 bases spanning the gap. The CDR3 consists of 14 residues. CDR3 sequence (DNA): TGTGCCAGCACCCTTCTCCCCGTTACAGATACGCAGTATTTT. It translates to CASTLLPVTDTQYF.

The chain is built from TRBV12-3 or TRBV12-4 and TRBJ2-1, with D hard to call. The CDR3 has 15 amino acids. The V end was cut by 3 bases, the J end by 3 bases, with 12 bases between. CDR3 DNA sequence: TGTGCCAGCAGTTTGGGTGGCGGAAACTACAATGAGCAGTTCTTC. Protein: CASSLGGGNYNEQFF.

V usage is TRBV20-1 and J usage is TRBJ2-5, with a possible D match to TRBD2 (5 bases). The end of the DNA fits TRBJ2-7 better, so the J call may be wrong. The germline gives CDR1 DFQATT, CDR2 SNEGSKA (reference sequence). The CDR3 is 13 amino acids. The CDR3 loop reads CSARELGVYEQYF. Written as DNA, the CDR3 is TGCAGTGCTAGAGAGTTGGGAGTCTACGAGCAGTACTTC.

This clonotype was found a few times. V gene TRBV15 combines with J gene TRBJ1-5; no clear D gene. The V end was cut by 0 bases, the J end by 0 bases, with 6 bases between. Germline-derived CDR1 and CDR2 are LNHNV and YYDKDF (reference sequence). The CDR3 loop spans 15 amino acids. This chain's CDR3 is CATSRERYSNQPQHF. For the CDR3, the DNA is TGTGCCACCAGCAGAGAAAGGTATAGCAATCAGCCCCAGCATTTT.

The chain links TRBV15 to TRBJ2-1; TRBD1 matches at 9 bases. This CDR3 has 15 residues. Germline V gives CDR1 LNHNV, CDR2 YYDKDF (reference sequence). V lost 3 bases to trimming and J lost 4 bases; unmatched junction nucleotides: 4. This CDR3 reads CATSSNGQGYNEQFF. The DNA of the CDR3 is TGTGCCACCAGCAGCAATGGACAGGGGTACAATGAGCAGTTCTTC. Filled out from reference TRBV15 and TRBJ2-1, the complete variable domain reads DAMVIQNPRYQVTQFGKPVTLSCSQTLNHNVMYWYQQKSSQAPKLLFHYYDKDFNNEADTPDNFQSRRPNTSFCFLDIRSPGLGDTAMYLCATSSNGQGYNEQFFGPGTRLTVL.

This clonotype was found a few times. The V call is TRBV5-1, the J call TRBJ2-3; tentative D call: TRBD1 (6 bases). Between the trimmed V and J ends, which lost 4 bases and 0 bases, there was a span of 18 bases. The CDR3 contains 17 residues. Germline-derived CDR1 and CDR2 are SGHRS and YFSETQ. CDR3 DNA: TGCGCCAGCAGCCTCAGGACAGCCGGAACTAGCACAGATACGCAGTATTTT. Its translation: CASSLRTAGTSTDTQYF.

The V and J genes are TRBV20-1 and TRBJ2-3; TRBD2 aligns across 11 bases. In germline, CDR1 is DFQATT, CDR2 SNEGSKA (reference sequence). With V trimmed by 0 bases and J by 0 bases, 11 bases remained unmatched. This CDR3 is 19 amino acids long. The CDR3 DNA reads TGCAGTGCTAGAGATGGAGCTAGCGGGGGGTGCCCCAGCACAGATACGCAGTATTTT. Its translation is CSARDGASGGCPSTDTQYF.

The chain's CDR3 is CASSLLLPERGPSYNEQFF. The CDR3 DNA is TGTGCCAGCAGTTTACTCTTACCAGAGCGGGGGCCGTCCTACAATGAGCAGTTCTTC. The rearrangement links TRBV7-8 to TRBJ2-1; 8 bases are shared with TRBD2. V gave up 6 bases and J gave up 1 base; unmatched junction bases: 17. The germline V gene encodes CDR1 SGHVS and CDR2 FQNEAQ. CDR3 length: 19 residues.